This entry describes one TCR beta chain. Several immunoSEQ plates received, in even portions, the genomic DNA of each subset. Some clones are missing from TCRdb's copy, which holds only in-frame ones; the method was immunoSEQ multiplex PCR. The repertoire holds about 2 million clones, with 90% to 95% as singletons. The investigators split CD4+ cells into a CD45RA+ naive subset and a CD45RA-negative memory subset. The data derive from a study of shared clonotypes between healthy human individuals. J was trimmed by 5 bases and V by 1 base; bases with no gene match: 5. Germline values: CDR1 SEHNR, CDR2 FQNEAQ (reference sequence). This CDR3 region has 15 residues.

The clonotype originates from a man between 18 and 35 years old in good health. The V call is TRBV7-9, the J call TRBJ2-1, with 7 bases that match TRBD1. The sequencing sample was made of naive CD4+ T cells sorted from blood. Subset of the sample: CD45RA+ positively selected. Written as DNA, the CDR3 is TGTGCCAGCAGCTTAGGACAGGGATTTAACAATGAGCAGTTCTTC. This encodes CASSLGQGFNNEQFF.